Sequencing of this T cell receptor (beta chain) was carried out in a study of T cell changes during pregnancy in multiple sclerosis. The data were produced by immunoSEQ multiplex PCR, yet TCRdb's version contains in-frame clones alone and is incomplete. The sample has about 50,000 clones, about nine tenths seen once. The CDR3 consists of 15 residues. Germline V gene sequence: CDR1 SGHDT, CDR2 YYEEEE. J lost 4 bases, V lost 4 bases, and 7 bases had no gene match. The specimen was CD8+ T cells from peripheral blood mononuclear cells, collected after pregnancy. The V and J genes are TRBV5-6 and TRBJ2-2; 7 bases fit TRBD1. The clonotype was recovered from a female donor with multiple sclerosis, enrolled in a pregnancy study. The CDR3 coding sequence is TGTGCCAGCAGCCCGACAGGGATTTCCACCGGGGAGCTGTTTTTT. Protein: CASSPTGISTGELFF.